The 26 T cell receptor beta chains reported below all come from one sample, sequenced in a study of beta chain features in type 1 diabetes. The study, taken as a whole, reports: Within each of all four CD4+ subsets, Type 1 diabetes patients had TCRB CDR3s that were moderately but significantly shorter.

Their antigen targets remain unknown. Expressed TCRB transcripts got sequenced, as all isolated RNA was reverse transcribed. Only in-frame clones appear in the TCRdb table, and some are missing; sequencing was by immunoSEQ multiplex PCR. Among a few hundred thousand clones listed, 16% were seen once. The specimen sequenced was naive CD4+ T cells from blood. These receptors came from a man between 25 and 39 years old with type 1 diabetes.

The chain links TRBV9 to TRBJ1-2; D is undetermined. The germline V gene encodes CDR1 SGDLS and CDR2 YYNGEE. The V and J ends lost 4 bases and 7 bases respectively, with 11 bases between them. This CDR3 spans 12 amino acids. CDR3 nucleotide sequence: TGTGCCAGCAGCCTCCCCCTATCTGGCTACACCTTC. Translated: CASSLPLSGYTF.

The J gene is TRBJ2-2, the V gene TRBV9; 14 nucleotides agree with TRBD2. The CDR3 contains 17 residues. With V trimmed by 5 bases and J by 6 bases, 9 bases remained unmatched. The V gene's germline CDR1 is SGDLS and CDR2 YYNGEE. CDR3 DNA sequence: TGTGCCAGCAGTGCAAGACTAGCGGGAGGGGGCCCCGGGGAGCTGTTTTTT. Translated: CASSARLAGGGPGELFF.

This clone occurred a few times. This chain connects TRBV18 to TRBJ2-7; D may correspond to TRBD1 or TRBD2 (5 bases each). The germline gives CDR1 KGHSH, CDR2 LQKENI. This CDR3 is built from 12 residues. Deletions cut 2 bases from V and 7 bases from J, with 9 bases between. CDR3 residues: CASSPTGTEQYF. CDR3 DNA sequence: TGTGCCAGCTCACCAACCGGGACGGAGCAGTACTTC.

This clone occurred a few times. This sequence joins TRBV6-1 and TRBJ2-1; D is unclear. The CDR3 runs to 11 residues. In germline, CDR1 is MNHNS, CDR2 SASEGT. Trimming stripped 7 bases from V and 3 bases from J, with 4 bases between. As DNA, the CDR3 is TGTGCCAGCAACTTCTACAATGAGCAGTTCTTC. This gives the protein CASNFYNEQFF.

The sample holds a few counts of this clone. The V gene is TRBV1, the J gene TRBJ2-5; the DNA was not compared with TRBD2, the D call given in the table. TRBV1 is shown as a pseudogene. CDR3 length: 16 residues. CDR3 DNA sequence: TGCACCAGCAGCCCCTCGCGGGAGACGAGGCAAGAGACCCAGTACTTC. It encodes CTSSPSRETRQETQYF.

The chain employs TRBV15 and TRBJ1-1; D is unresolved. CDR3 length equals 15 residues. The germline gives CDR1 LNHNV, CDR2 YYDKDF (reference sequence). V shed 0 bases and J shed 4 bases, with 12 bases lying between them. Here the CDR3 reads CATSRDLGSTTEAFF. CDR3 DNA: TGTGCCACCAGCAGAGATCTGGGTAGCACCACTGAAGCTTTCTTT.

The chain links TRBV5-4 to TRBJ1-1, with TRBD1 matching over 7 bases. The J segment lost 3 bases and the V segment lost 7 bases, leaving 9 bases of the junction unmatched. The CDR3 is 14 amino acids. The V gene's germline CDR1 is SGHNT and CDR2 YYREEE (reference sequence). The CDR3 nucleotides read TGTGCCAGCCTCACCTGGCAGGGGGACACTGAAGCTTTCTTT. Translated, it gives CASLTWQGDTEAFF. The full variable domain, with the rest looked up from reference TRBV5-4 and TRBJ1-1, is ETGVTQSPTHLIKTRGQQVTLRCSSQSGHNTVSWYQQALGQGPQFIFQYYREEENGRGNFPPRFSGLQFPNYSSELNVNALELDDSALYLCASLTWQGDTEAFFGQGTRLTVV.

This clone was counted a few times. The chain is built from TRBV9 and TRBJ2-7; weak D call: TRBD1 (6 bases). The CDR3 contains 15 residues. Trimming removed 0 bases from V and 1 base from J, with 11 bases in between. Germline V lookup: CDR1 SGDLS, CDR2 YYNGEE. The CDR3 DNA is TGTGCCAGCAGCGTAGCCCCGGACAGTTCCTACGAGCAGTACTTC. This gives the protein CASSVAPDSSYEQYF.

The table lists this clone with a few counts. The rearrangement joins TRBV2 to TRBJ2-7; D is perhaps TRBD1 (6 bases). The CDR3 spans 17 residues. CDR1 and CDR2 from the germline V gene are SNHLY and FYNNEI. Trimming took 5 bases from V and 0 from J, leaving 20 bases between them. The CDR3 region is CASSRLPRGRSSYEQYF. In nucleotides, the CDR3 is TGTGCCAGCAGTAGACTACCCAGGGGCCGGAGCTCCTACGAGCAGTACTTC.

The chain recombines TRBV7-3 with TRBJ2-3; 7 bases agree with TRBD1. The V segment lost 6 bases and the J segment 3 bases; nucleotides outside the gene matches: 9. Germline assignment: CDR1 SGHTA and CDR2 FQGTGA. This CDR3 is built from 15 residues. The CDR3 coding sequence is TGTGCCAGCAGTCAGACAGGGAGTCTAACAGATACGCAGTATTTT. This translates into CASSQTGSLTDTQYF.

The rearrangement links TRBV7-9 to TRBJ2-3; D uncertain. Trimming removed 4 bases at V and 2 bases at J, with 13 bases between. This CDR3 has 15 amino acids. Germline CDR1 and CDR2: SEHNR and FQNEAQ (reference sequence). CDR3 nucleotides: TGTGCCAGCAGCTCGCTCAACAGCCACACAGATACGCAGTATTTT. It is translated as CASSSLNSHTDTQYF.

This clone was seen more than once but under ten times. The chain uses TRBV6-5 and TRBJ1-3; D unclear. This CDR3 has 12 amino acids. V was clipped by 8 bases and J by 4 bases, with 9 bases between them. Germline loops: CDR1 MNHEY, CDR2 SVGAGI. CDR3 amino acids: CASGLQGNTIYF. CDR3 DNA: TGTGCCAGCGGACTCCAGGGAAACACCATATATTTT.

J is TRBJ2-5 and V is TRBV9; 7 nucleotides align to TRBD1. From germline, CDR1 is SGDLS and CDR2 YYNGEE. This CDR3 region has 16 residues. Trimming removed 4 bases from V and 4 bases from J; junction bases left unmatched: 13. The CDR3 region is CASSIQLGQPGETQYF. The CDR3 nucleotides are TGTGCCAGCAGCATTCAACTGGGACAGCCGGGAGAGACCCAGTACTTC.

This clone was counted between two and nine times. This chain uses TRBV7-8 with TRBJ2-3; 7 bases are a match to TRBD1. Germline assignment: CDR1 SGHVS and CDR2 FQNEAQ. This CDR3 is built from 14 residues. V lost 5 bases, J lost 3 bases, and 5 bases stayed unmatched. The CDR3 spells CASSVDRATDTQYF. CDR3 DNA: TGTGCCAGCAGCGTCGACAGGGCAACAGATACGCAGTATTTT.

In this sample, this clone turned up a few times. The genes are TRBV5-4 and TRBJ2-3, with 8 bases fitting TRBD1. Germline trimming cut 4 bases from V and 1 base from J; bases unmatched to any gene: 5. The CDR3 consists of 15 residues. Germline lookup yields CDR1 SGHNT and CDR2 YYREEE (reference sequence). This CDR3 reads CASSPPDRGTDTQYF. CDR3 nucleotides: TGTGCCAGCAGCCCACCGGACAGGGGCACAGATACGCAGTATTTT.

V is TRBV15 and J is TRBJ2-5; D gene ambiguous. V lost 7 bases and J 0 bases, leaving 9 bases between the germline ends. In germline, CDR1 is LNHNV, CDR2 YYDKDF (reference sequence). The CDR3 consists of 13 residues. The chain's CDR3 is CATTWAYQETQYF. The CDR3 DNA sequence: TGTGCCACCACCTGGGCCTACCAAGAGACCCAGTACTTC.

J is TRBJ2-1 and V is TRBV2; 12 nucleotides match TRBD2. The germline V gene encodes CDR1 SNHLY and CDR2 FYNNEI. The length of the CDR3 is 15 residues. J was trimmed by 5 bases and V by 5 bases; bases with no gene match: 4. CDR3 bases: TGTGCCAGCAGTAGTACTAGCGGGAGGCACAATGAGCAGTTCTTC. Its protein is CASSSTSGRHNEQFF.

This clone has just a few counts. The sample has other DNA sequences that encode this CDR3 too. CDR3 sequence (DNA): TGCGCCAGCAGCCCGGGACAGGGAAACTATGGCTACACCTTC. As protein: CASSPGQGNYGYTF. The chain carries TRBV5-1 and TRBJ1-2, with 9 bases aligning to TRBD1. The CDR3 spans 14 residues. Germline lookup yields CDR1 SGHRS and CDR2 YFSETQ. Unmatched junction bases numbered 3, after V lost 4 bases and J lost 2 bases. Full variable domain (rest looked up from reference TRBV5-1 and TRBJ1-2): KAGVTQTPRYLIKTRGQQVTLSCSPISGHRSVSWYQQTPGQGLQFLFEYFSETQRNKGNFPGRFSGRQFSNSRSEMNVSTLELGDSALYLCASSPGQGNYGYTFGSGTRLTVV.

DNA for the CDR3: TGTGCCAGCAGTGAAGGTGGGACAGAACTCTACGAGCAGTACTTC. It codes for CASSEGGTELYEQYF. The chain joins TRBV6-1 to TRBJ2-7; TRBD1 matches 7 bases. Germline trimming cut 1 base from V and 3 bases from J; bases unmatched to any gene: 6. This CDR3 has 15 amino acids. CDR1 is MNHNS, CDR2 SASEGT, per germline.

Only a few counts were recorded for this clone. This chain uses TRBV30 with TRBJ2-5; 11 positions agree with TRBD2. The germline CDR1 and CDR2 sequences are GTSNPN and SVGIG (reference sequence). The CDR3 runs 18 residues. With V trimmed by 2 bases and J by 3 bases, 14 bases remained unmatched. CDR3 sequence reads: CAWSPTSGRLKEEETQYF. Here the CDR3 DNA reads TGTGCCTGGAGTCCCACTAGCGGGAGATTAAAGGAGGAAGAGACCCAGTACTTC.

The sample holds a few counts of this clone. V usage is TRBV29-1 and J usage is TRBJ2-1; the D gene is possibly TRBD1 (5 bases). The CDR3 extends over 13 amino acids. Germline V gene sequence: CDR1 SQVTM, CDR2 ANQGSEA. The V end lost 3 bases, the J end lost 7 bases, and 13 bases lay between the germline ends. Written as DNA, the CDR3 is TGCAGCGTTGAGGGGCAGCTAGGGAATGAGCAGTTCTTC. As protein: CSVEGQLGNEQFF.

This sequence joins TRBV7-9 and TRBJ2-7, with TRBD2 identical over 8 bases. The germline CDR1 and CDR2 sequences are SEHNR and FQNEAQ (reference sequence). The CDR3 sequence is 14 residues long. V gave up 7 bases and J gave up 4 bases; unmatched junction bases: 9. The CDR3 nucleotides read TGTGCCAGCACCCAGGGAGCGGGAGCGTACGAGCAGTACTTC. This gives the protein CASTQGAGAYEQYF.

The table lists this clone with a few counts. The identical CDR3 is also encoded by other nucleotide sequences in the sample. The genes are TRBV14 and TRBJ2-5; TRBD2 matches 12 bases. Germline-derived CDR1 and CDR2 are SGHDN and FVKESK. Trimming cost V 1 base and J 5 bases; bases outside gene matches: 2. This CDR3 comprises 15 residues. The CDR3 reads CASSQGLAGVETQYF. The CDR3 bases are TGTGCCAGCAGCCAAGGACTAGCGGGAGTGGAGACCCAGTACTTC.

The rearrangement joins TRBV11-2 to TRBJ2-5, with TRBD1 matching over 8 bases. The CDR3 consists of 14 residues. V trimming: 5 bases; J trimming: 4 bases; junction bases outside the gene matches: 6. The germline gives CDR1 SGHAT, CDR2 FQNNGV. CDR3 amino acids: CASSHGQGGETQYF. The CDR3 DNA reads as TGTGCCAGCAGCCATGGACAGGGAGGAGAGACCCAGTACTTC.

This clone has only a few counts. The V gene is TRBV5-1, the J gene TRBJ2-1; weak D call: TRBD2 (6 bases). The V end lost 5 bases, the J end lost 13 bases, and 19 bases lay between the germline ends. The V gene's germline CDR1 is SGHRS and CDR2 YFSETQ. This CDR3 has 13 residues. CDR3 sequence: CASSLIAEADQFF. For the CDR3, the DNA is TGCGCCAGCAGTTTGATAGCGGAGGCGGATCAGTTCTTC.

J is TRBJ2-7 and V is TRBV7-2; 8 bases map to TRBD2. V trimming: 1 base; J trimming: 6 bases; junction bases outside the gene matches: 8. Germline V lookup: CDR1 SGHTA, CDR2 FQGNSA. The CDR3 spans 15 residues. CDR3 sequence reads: CASSLEGTRPVEQYF. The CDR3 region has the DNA TGTGCCAGCAGCTTAGAGGGGACTAGGCCGGTCGAGCAGTACTTC.